Here is one T cell receptor (beta chain) with its context. No antigen is known for it. The germline CDR1 and CDR2 sequences are SGHTA and FQGNSA. This CDR3 region has 14 residues. V was cut by 8 bases and J by 3 bases, with 15 bases left in between. Time point here: newly diagnosed, previously untreated cHL patient sample. Newly diagnosed classical Hodgkin lymphoma PBMCs, still untreated, provided the comparison samples. Clones were sequenced by immunoSEQ multiplex PCR, and TCRdb holds only the in-frame ones, with some missing. The data contain approximately 45,000 clones, about nine tenths of them singletons. This sample is drawn from a study of PD-1 blockade in classical Hodgkin lymphoma. Whole-study results and caveats: The study reported lower baseline TCR diversity in newly diagnosed patients than in healthy donors. Why the repertoires differ is still unclear, perhaps disease activity or prior therapy.

Sequenced sample: peripheral blood mononuclear cells (PBMCs). V and J are TRBV7-2 and TRBJ2-3; D might be TRBD2 (6 bases). The sequence was obtained from a human donor with classical Hodgkin lymphoma. This CDR3 reads CASWAGLVTDTQYF. CDR3 sequence (DNA): TGTGCCAGCTGGGCGGGGCTAGTTACAGATACGCAGTATTTT.